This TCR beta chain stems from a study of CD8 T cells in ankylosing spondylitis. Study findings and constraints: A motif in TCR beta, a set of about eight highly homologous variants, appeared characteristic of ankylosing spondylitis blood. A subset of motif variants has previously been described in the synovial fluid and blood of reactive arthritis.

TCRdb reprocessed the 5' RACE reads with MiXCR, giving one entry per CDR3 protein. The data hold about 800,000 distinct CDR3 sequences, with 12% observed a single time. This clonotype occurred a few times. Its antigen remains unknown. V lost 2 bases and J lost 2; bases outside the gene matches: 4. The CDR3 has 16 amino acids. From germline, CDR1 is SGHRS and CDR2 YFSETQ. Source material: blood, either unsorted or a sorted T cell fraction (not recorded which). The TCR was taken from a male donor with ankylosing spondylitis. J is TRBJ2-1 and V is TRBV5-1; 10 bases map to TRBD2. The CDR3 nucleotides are TGCGCCAGCAGCTTCACTAGCGGGAATCCCTACAATGAGCAGTTCTTC. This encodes CASSFTSGNPYNEQFF.